This T cell receptor beta chain was obtained from a study of blood T cell repertoires in COVID-19. Data came from immunoSEQ multiplex PCR; TCRdb stores just in-frame clones and leaves some out. Of under 250,000 clones listed, about 80% are singletons. This receptor was identified in a woman aged 60 to 75 with acute or convalescent COVID-19. The sample consisted of peripheral blood.

The CDR3 sequence is CASLAGRYGYTF. CDR3 DNA: TGTGCCAGCCTAGCAGGGAGGTATGGCTACACCTTC. V usage is TRBV6-5 and J usage is TRBJ1-2; weak D call: TRBD1 (5 bases). V was pared by 8 bases and J by 5 bases, with 12 bases between. CDR1 and CDR2 (germline): MNHEY, SVGAGI. The CDR3 is 12 residues long.